This T cell receptor (beta chain) was profiled in a study of blood T cell repertoires in COVID-19. Here immunoSEQ multiplex PCR was the method, and the copy in TCRdb shows in-frame clones only, minus some. The table includes roughly 260,000 clones, more than 80% detected once. This clonotype originated in a woman aged 40 to 49 with acute or convalescent COVID-19. The sequencing sample was made of peripheral blood.

The CDR3 DNA follows: TGTGCCAGCTCCCCAAGCCGGGGTAATTACAATGAGCAGTTCTTC. Translating it yields CASSPSRGNYNEQFF. The chain has TRBV18 and TRBJ2-1, with D possibly being TRBD2 (5 bases). The CDR3 sequence is 15 residues long. CDR1 and CDR2 from the germline V gene are KGHSH and LQKENI. V was cut by 6 bases and J by 4 bases, with 16 bases left in between. Complete variable domain (other parts from reference TRBV18 and TRBJ2-1): NAGVMQNPRHLVRRRGQEARLRCSPMKGHSHVYWYRQLPEEGLKFMVYLQKENIIDESGMPKERFSAEFPKEGPSILRIQQVVRGDSAAYFCASSPSRGNYNEQFFGPGTRLTVL.